The 7 T cell receptor beta chains given below trace back to one sample, sequenced in a study of vaccination effects on CD4 cells after COVID-19. Their target antigens are unknown. Following a 10-day culture, CD4+ T cells were purified. Participants were given two doses of BNT162b2 or mRNA-1273 vaccine. TCRdb's table, derived via immunoSEQ multiplex PCR, lists solely in-frame clones and lacks some. The sample lists more than 55,000 clones, around four fifths occurring once. The sample in question was CD4+ T cells from PBMCs cultured without peptide, obtained after COVID-19 vaccination. The receptor set was obtained from a human donor who received a COVID-19 vaccine.

This sequence joins TRBV7-2 and TRBJ2-1, with D perhaps TRBD2 (7 bases). CDR1 SGHTA and CDR2 FQGNSA come from the germline V gene. CDR3 length: 16 residues. Trimming pared 7 bases from V and 7 bases from J, leaving 23 bases between. CDR3 protein: CASIPLARGGKNEQFF. CDR3 in DNA: TGTGCCAGCATCCCACTAGCGAGAGGGGGAAAAAATGAGCAGTTCTTC.

The J gene is TRBJ2-3, the V gene TRBV20-1, with D tentatively TRBD2 (5 bases). The V gene lost 3 bases and the J gene lost 4 bases, with 14 bases spanning the gap. CDR1 and CDR2 (germline): DFQATT, SNEGSKA (reference sequence). This CDR3 spans 14 amino acids. DNA for the CDR3: TGCAGTGCTAGTGGGCTAGCTGGCTCAGATACGCAGTATTTT. Amino acids: CSASGLAGSDTQYF.

This chain links TRBV7-8 with TRBJ1-6; D unresolved. CDR3 size: 14 residues. The germline V and J ends were trimmed by 1 base and 8 bases, with 9 bases remaining between them. Looked up from germline, CDR1 is SGHVS and CDR2 is FQNEAQ. Here the CDR3 reads CASSLDLRDSPLHF. In DNA form, the CDR3 reads TGTGCCAGCAGCTTAGATCTCAGAGATTCACCCCTCCACTTT.

This clone has only one observation. The CDR3 sequence: CASGGRDLGKLFF. Here the CDR3 DNA reads TGTGCAAGTGGGGGAAGGGATCTTGGAAAACTGTTTTTT. The J gene is TRBJ1-4, the V gene TRBV19; D possibly corresponds to TRBD1 (5 bases). This CDR3 comprises 13 residues. Germline V CDR1 and CDR2: LNHDA, SQIVND (reference sequence). Filled out from reference TRBV19 and TRBJ1-4, the complete variable domain reads DGGITQSPKYLFRKEGQNVTLSCEQNLNHDAMYWYRQDPGQGLRLIYYSQIVNDFQKGDIAEGYSVSREKKESFPLTVTSAQKNPTAFYLCASGGRDLGKLFFGSGTQLSVL.

The chain carries TRBV7-2 and TRBJ1-3, with D possibly TRBD1 on 6 matching bases. The CDR3 is 15 residues long. V dropped 5 bases and J dropped 0 bases, with 11 bases sitting between them. The germline V gene encodes CDR1 SGHTA and CDR2 FQGNSA. The CDR3 DNA reads as TGTGCCAGCAGCCCAACGGGGGCCTCTGGAAACACCATATATTTT. Protein: CASSPTGASGNTIYF.

The V and J genes are TRBV4-2 and TRBJ1-4; 10 nucleotides line up with TRBD1. The V segment lost 3 bases and the J segment 3 bases; nucleotides outside the gene matches: 4. Germline V gives CDR1 LGHNA, CDR2 YNFKEQ. The CDR3 totals 16 residues. The CDR3 here is CASSQDRGAANEKLFF. Written as DNA, the CDR3 is TGTGCCAGCAGCCAGGACAGGGGGGCGGCTAATGAAAAACTGTTTTTT.

This chain links TRBV28 with TRBJ1-2, with D unresolved. V gave up 3 bases and J gave up 4 bases, with 9 bases separating them. The CDR3 is made up of 13 amino acids. Germline values: CDR1 MDHEN, CDR2 SYDVKM. CDR3 sequence (DNA): TGTGCCAGCAGTTTCTCGGGGAGCTATGGCTACACCTTC. Translated: CASSFSGSYGYTF.